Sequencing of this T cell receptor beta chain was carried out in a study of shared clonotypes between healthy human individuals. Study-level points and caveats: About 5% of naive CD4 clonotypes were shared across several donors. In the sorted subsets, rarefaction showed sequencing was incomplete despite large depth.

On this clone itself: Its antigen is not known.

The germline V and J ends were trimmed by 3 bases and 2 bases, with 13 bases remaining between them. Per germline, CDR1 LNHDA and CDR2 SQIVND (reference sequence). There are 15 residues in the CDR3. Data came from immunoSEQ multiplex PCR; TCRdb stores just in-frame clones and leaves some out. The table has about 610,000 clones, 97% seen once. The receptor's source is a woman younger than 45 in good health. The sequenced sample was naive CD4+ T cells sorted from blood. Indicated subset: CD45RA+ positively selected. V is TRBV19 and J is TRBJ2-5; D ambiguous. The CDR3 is CASSISPGSQETQYF. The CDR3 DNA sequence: TGTGCCAGTAGTATCTCTCCCGGGTCTCAAGAGACCCAGTACTTC.